The T cell receptor beta chain described here comes from a study of regulatory T cells in long-lasting Graves disease. Study-wide points: The study found TRBV28, TRBJ1-2 and TRBJ2-5 favored in persistent disease.

This CDR3 is 13 amino acids long. Trimming stripped 2 bases from V and 8 bases from J, with 12 bases between. Germline V gene sequence: CDR1 KGHSH, CDR2 LQKENI. The time point is: newly diagnosed GD, antithyroid drugs for less than 3 months. The TCR library was made from RNA that had been extracted from PBMCs in TRIzol. EDTA tubes collected approximately 10 milliliters of peripheral blood. Ten or more counts support this clonotype. Its target is unknown. Arm-PCR of CDR3 regions with iRepertoire HTBI primers generated TCR beta libraries. TCRdb passed the multiplex PCR reads through MiXCR, listing each CDR3 protein once. The sample lists some 200,000 distinct CDR3 sequences; roughly 19% were seen once. A further study also used this sample, focusing on T cells in Graves' hyperthyroidism and ophthalmopathy. That paper states: Diagnoses were made from clinical symptoms, serum measures (thyroxine and TRAb), thyroid ultrasound and orbital computed tomography. Ophthalmopathy was model-predicted a median about 6.7 months pre-onset.

This clonotype was sampled from a woman aged 25 to 39 with Graves disease. The chain combines TRBV18 with TRBJ1-2, with D perhaps matching TRBD1 (6 bases). The source was peripheral blood mononuclear cells (PBMCs), collected at new diagnosis, from a patient treated with antithyroid drugs. CDR3 coding DNA: TGTGCCAGCTCACCAGGACTGGGGGGCGGCTACACCTTC. This translates into CASSPGLGGGYTF.